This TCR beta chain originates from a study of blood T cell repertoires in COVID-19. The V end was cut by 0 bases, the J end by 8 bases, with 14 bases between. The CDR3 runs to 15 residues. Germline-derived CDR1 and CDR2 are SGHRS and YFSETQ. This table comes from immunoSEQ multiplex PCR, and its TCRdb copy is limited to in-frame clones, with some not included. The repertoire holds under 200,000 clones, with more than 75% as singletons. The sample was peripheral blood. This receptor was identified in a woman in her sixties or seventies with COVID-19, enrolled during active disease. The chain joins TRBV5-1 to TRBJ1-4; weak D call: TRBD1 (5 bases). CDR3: CASSLGSGEGEKLFF. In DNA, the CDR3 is TGCGCCAGCAGCTTGGGATCGGGGGAAGGGGAAAAACTGTTTTTT.